This T cell receptor beta chain is drawn from a study of T-cell memory formation after mild COVID-19. Study information: TCR clusters were largely donor specific. General study points: For contracting clones, CD4+ ones sat mainly in CM and EM, CD8+ in EMRA.

Comments on this clonotype: Its antigen is as yet unknown. The germline gene is not matched at one end of the junction; a read error may be the cause.

This CDR3 is 16 amino acids long. Germline V gene sequence: CDR1 SGHRS, CDR2 YFSETQ. 5'RACE primed from the constant segment yielded TCR alpha and TCR beta cDNA libraries bearing sample barcodes and UMIs. TCRdb used MiXCR to reprocess the 5' RACE reads, holding one entry per CDR3 protein. Of around 340,000 distinct CDR3 sequences listed, around a sixth were seen once; the top ten hold more than 20%. The chain joins TRBV5-1 to TRBJ1-6; D not certain. This clonotype was sampled from a man younger than 30 who had mild COVID-19 (a few samples of this study predate the infection). Cell type and time point are not known. Material: PBMCs or a T cell subset sorted from them (not recorded which). The CDR3: CASNLVGGRNNSPLHF. CDR3 nucleotide sequence: TGCGCCAGCAACTTGGTCGGAGGGAGGAATAATTCACCCCTCCACTTT.